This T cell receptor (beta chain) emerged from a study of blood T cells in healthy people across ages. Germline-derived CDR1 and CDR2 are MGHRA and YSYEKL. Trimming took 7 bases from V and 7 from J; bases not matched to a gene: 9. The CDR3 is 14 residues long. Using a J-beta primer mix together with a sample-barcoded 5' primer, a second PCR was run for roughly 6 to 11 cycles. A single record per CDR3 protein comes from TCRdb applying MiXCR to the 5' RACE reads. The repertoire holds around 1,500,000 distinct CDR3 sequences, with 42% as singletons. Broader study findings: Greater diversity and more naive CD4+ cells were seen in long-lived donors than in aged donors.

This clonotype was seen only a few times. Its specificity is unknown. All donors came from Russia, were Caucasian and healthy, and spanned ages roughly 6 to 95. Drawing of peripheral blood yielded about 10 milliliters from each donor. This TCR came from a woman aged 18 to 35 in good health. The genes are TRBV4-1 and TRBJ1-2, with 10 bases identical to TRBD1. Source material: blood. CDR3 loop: CASKPDRGPPGYTF. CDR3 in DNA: TGCGCCAGCAAACCCGACAGGGGGCCCCCTGGCTACACCTTC.